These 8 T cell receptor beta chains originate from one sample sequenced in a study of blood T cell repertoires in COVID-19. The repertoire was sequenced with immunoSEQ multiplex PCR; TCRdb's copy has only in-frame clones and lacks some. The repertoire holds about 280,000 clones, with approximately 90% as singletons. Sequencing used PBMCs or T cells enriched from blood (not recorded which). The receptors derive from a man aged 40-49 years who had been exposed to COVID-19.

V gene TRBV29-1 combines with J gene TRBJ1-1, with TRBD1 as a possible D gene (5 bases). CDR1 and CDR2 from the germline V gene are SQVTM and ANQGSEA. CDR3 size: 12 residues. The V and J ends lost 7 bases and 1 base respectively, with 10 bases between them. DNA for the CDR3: TGCAGCGGGCGGGACTCGAACACTGAAGCTTTCTTT. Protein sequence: CSGRDSNTEAFF.

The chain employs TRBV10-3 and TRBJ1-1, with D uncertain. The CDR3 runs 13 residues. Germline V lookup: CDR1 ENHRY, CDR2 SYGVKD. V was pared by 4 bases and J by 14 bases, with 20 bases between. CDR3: CAISADLTVPSFF. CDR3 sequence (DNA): TGTGCCATCAGTGCAGATTTAACAGTTCCCTCCTTCTTT.

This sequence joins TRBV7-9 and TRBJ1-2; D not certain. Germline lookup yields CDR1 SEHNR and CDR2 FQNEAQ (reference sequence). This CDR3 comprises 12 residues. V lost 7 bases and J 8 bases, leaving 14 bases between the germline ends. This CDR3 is CASTALPGGYTF. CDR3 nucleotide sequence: TGTGCCAGCACCGCTCTACCCGGGGGCTACACCTTC. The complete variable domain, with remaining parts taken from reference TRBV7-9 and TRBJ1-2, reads DTGVSQNPRHKITKRGQNVTFRCDPISEHNRLYWYRQTLGQGPEFLTYFQNEAQLEKSRLLSDRFSAERPKGSFSTLEIQRTEQGDSAMYLCASTALPGGYTFGSGTRLTVV.

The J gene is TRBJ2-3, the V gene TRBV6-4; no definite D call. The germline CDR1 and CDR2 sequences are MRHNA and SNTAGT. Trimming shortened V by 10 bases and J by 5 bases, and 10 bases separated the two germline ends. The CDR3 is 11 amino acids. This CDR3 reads CATALGDTQYF. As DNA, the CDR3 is TGTGCCACCGCGCTTGGAGATACGCAGTATTTT.

The CDR3 region has the DNA TGTGCCAGCAGCTTGGCGTTCGGGCAGGGGGCGGGTGAGCAGTTCTTC. Amino acid sequence: CASSLAFGQGAGEQFF. J is TRBJ2-1 and V is TRBV5-4; TRBD1 matches at 8 bases. The germline V gene has CDR1 SGHNT and CDR2 YYREEE (reference sequence). The CDR3 runs 16 residues. Trimming removed 0 bases from V and 9 bases from J; junction bases left unmatched: 11.

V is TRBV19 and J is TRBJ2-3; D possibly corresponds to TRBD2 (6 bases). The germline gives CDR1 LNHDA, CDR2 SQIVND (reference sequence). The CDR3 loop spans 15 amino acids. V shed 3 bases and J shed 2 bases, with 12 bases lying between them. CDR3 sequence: CASSIPGAVTDTQYF. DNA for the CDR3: TGTGCCAGTAGTATCCCGGGAGCGGTCACAGATACGCAGTATTTT.

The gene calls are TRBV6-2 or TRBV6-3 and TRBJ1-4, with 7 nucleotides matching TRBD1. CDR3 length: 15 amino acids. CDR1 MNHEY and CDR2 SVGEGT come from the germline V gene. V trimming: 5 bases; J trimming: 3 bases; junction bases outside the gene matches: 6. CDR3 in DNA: TGTGCCAGCAGTGGACAGGTTTTTGCTAATGAAAAACTGTTTTTT. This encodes CASSGQVFANEKLFF.

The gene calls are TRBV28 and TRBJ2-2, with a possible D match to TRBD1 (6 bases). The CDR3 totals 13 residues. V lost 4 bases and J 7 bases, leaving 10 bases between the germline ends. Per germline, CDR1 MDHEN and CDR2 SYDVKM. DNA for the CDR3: TGTGCCAGCAGTTCACAGGGTCTCGGGGAGCTGTTTTTT. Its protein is CASSSQGLGELFF.